Shown below are 10 T cell receptor beta chains from a single sample sequenced in a study of cytomegalovirus exposure and HLA in healthy donors. The PCR made use of 60 Vbeta and 13 Jbeta primers. This table comes from immunoSEQ multiplex PCR, and its TCRdb copy is limited to in-frame clones, with some not included. The data hold 99,000 or so clones, with over 9.5% observed a single time. Sequences were obtained from PBMCs. These receptors came from a man aged 35-49 years in good health and CMV-seropositive.

V usage is TRBV5-1 and J usage is TRBJ2-3; D unclear. This CDR3 comprises 14 residues. CDR1 and CDR2 from the germline V gene are SGHRS and YFSETQ. Trimming removed 0 bases at V and 1 base at J, with 6 bases between. DNA for the CDR3: TGCGCCAGCAGCTTGGTGGCTCGCACAGATACGCAGTATTTT. Amino acid sequence: CASSLVARTDTQYF.

This chain joins TRBV19 and TRBJ2-7, with 10 bases matching TRBD2. Germline CDR1 reads LNHDA; CDR2 reads SQIVND (reference sequence). The CDR3 is 16 residues long. V shed 5 bases and J 1 base; nucleotides not matched to a gene: 8. CDR3 region: CASSLQGLADSYEQYF. The CDR3 region has the DNA TGTGCCAGTAGTCTACAAGGACTAGCGGATTCCTACGAGCAGTACTTC.

This clone was counted between two and nine times. The chain is built from TRBV6-6 and TRBJ2-5; 10 positions agree with TRBD1. This CDR3 contains 16 residues. CDR1 is MNHNY and CDR2 is SVGAGI in the germline V gene (reference sequence). Trimming cost V 6 bases and J 3 bases; bases outside gene matches: 10. The CDR3 spells CASRTRGQGDKETQYF. CDR3 nucleotide sequence: TGTGCCAGCAGAACCCGCGGACAGGGGGACAAAGAGACCCAGTACTTC.

The chain joins TRBV6-6 to TRBJ2-7; TRBD1 agrees at 8 bases. Germline CDR1 and CDR2: MNHNY and SVGAGI (reference sequence). J lost 7 bases, V lost 6 bases, and 8 bases had no gene match. The CDR3 is made up of 13 amino acids. The CDR3 DNA is TGTGCCAGCAGCCCCCAGGGGGCCGGGGAGCAGTACTTC. Protein product: CASSPQGAGEQYF.

This clone occurred a few times. CDR3 in amino acids: CASSNRDSGYF. Written as DNA, the CDR3 is TGTGCCAGCAGCAATCGGGACTCGGGATACTTC. The chain joins TRBV7-9 to TRBJ2-7; maybe TRBD2 (6 bases). Germline V CDR1 and CDR2: SEHNR, FQNEAQ (reference sequence). Trimming removed 5 bases at V and 13 bases at J, with 15 bases between. The length of the CDR3 is 11 residues.

This clone showed up just a few times. The V call is TRBV6-6, the J call TRBJ2-7, with 7 bases lining up with TRBD2. Germline V gene data show CDR1 as MNHNY and CDR2 as SVGAGI (reference sequence). CDR3 length equals 15 residues. V shed 8 bases, J shed 2 bases, and the junction held 12 bases outside the gene matches. As DNA, the CDR3 is TGTGCCAGCGGGGCATGGGAGGGTTCAACCTACGAGCAGTACTTC. Translating it yields CASGAWEGSTYEQYF.

A few counts support this clone. The V gene is TRBV10-3, the J gene TRBJ2-5, with D tentatively TRBD2 (5 bases). Trimming removed 9 bases at V and 2 bases at J, with 13 bases between. The germline V gene has CDR1 ENHRY and CDR2 SYGVKD. The CDR3 runs 13 residues. The CDR3 DNA sequence: TGTGCCATAGGCCGCGGGTTTCAAGAGACCCAGTACTTC. Translation gives CAIGRGFQETQYF.

This clone was detected only a few times. This chain uses TRBV19 with TRBJ2-5; D not resolved. In germline, CDR1 is LNHDA, CDR2 SQIVND (reference sequence). This CDR3 comprises 12 residues. V dropped 7 bases and J dropped 9 bases, with 15 bases sitting between them. CDR3 region: CASTAPSGSQYF. In nucleotides, the CDR3 is TGTGCCAGTACCGCCCCCTCCGGGTCCCAGTACTTC.

The V call is TRBV11-2, the J call TRBJ1-4; 7 nucleotides align to TRBD1. Trimming took 5 bases from V and 6 from J; bases not matched to a gene: 3. In germline, CDR1 is SGHAT, CDR2 FQNNGV. There are 13 residues in the CDR3. CDR3 nucleotides: TGTGCCAGCAGCCGAGGGACAGATGAAAAACTGTTTTTT. It is translated as CASSRGTDEKLFF.

This clone showed up just a few times. The chain recombines TRBV6-1 with TRBJ1-2; 11 bases fit TRBD1. CDR3 length equals 14 residues. Trimming at V came to 6 bases and at J to 1 base, leaving 1 base not matched to a gene. CDR1 and CDR2 from the germline V gene are MNHNS and SASEGT. The CDR3, as DNA: TGTGCCAGCAGGGGGACAGGGGGTAACTATGGCTACACCTTC. Its protein is CASRGTGGNYGYTF.